The clone carrying this T cell receptor (beta chain) was seen a handful of times. The antigen is not known. This entry belongs to a study of spatial heterogeneity in lung cancer. Study overall: Across the raw uncorrected reads, a unique TCR and UMI combination was observed, on average, more than ten times.

Unique molecular identifiers tagged every individual TCR cDNA molecule. TCRdb independently ran MiXCR on the 5' RACE reads; one entry per CDR3 protein. The sample yields some 22,000 distinct CDR3 sequences, 4% to 5% seen once. V was clipped by 3 bases and J by 6 bases, with 10 bases between them. Germline CDR1 SGHTA, CDR2 FQGTGA. The CDR3 loop spans 13 amino acids. The study, taken as a whole, reports: Detection of ubiquitous tumor TCRs in blood was higher at resection than follow-up.

Time point noted: sample taken at primary tumor resection. The input material, whole RNA from tumor, nontumor lung or frozen PBMC, was sequenced unsorted. Samples were donated by 72 untreated early-stage non-small cell lung cancer patients. V gene TRBV7-3 combines with J gene TRBJ2-3; unclear D gene. The receptor's source is a male donor with early-stage non-small cell lung cancer. The material was PBMCs, obtained at surgery. Here the CDR3 reads CASSFRKSDTQYF. CDR3 DNA: TGTGCCAGCAGCTTCCGAAAGTCGGATACGCAGTATTTT.